This T cell receptor (beta chain) was found in a study of molecular identifiers for immune sequencing clone quantification. For the study at large: RNA from approximately 20,000 or 100,000 naive CD8 cells was split five ways in replicates, with four sequenced.

TCRdb re-analysed the PCR reads in MiXCR, keeping a single row per CDR3 protein. The repertoire holds about 100,000 distinct CDR3 sequences, with about 35% as singletons. Sorting was used to obtain naive CD8 T cells (CD8+CD4-CCR7+CD45RA+). After removal of 0 bases from V and 0 bases from J, the junction contained 7 bases not matched to a gene. There are 17 residues in the CDR3. The V gene's germline CDR1 is LGHNA and CDR2 YSLEER. This chain joins TRBV4-3 and TRBJ2-5; 7 bases match TRBD1. The sequenced material came from naive CD8+ T cells from blood, with Jurkat cell RNA spiked in. Subset: FACS-sorted CD8+CD4-CCR7+CD45RA+ naive T cells. This TCR was recovered from a human donor in good health. Some libraries in this study had Jurkat cell RNA spiked in. The DNA for the CDR3 is TGCGCCAGCAGCCAAGAGTTGCCGGGACAGTACCAAGAGACCCAGTACTTC. It translates to CASSQELPGQYQETQYF.